The 9 T cell receptor beta chains in this list originate from one sample, sequenced in a study of cytomegalovirus exposure and HLA in healthy donors (dated 2017 in TCRdb). Receptor amplification or capture employed the immunoSEQ multiplex PCR assay. A mixture of 60 forward primers for TCR Vbeta segments and 13 reverse primers for TCR Jbeta segments was used in the multiplex PCR. TCRdb took this table from immuneACCESS and kept in-frame rearrangements with V and J called. Such tables lack part of the clones; where checked against another copy, unresolved V genes explain under half of the gap, and the rest is unexplained. Within this sample are under 250,000 clones, with 78% of them counted one time only. Approximately 0.49% of the sample goes to the ten largest clones. Sequencing input: PBMCs. These receptors originate from a boy aged 5-17 years in good health and CMV-seronegative.

In its sample, this clone was seen a few times. The genes are TRBV5-4 and TRBJ2-7; 7 nucleotides agree with TRBD1. V shed 0 bases and J 5 bases; nucleotides not matched to a gene: 5. Germline V CDR1 and CDR2: SGHNT, YYREEE (reference sequence). The length of the CDR3 is 14 residues. CDR3 sequence: CASSLVTGEHEQYF. The CDR3 bases are TGTGCCAGCAGCTTGGTAACAGGGGAGCACGAGCAGTACTTC.

This clone came up once. The V call is TRBV4-1, the J call TRBJ1-5; no firm D call. V gave up 0 bases and J gave up 6 bases, with 12 bases separating them. Germline CDR1 reads MGHRA; CDR2 reads YSYEKL. The CDR3 runs to 15 residues. This chain's CDR3 is CASSQETRRGQPQHF. The CDR3 DNA follows: TGCGCCAGCAGCCAAGAAACCAGAAGAGGTCAGCCCCAGCATTTT.

This chain joins TRBV5-1 and TRBJ2-3, with D perhaps matching TRBD1 (6 bases). The CDR3 is made up of 15 amino acids. Trimming took off 4 bases at V and 1 base at J, with 13 bases between the two ends. CDR1 and CDR2 from the germline V gene are SGHRS and YFSETQ. The CDR3 nucleotides read TGCGCCAGCAGCACCAGGGGTGCTGGCACAGATACGCAGTATTTT. It yields the protein CASSTRGAGTDTQYF.

This chain joins TRBV6-1 and TRBJ1-1; 7 bases line up with TRBD1. The V gene end was trimmed by 7 bases and the J gene end by 8 bases; junction bases not matched to a gene: 10. The CDR3 runs 13 residues. The germline V gene encodes CDR1 MNHNS and CDR2 SASEGT. The CDR3 coding sequence is TGTGCCAGCACCTTGGACAGGTTCGCCGAAGCTTTCTTT. Translation: CASTLDRFAEAFF.

This clone was seen once. The genes are TRBV6-4 and TRBJ2-5, with D possibly being TRBD1 (6 bases). Trimming shortened V by 6 bases and J by 2 bases, and 7 bases separated the two germline ends. Per germline, CDR1 MRHNA and CDR2 SNTAGT. CDR3 size: 12 residues. The CDR3 loop is CASRTGQETQYF. DNA for the CDR3: TGTGCCAGCAGGACAGGACAAGAGACCCAGTACTTC.

The J gene is TRBJ2-7, the V gene TRBV11-3; 7 nucleotides align to TRBD1. J was trimmed by 0 bases and V by 5 bases; bases with no gene match: 4. The CDR3 consists of 14 residues. Germline lookup yields CDR1 SGHNT and CDR2 YENEEA. CDR3 sequence reads: CASSTRTGSYEQYF. CDR3 in DNA: TGTGCCAGCAGCACTCGGACAGGCTCCTACGAGCAGTACTTC.

The chain employs TRBV11-2 and TRBJ2-2, with 9 bases matching TRBD1. J lost 2 bases, V lost 4 bases, and 5 bases had no gene match. The CDR3 is 16 amino acids. Germline CDR1 and CDR2: SGHAT and FQNNGV. The CDR3 protein is CASSSRTGENTGELFF. Written as DNA, the CDR3 is TGTGCCAGCAGCTCGAGGACAGGGGAAAACACCGGGGAGCTGTTTTTT.

CDR3 DNA: TGTGCCAGCAGCAAAGGAAGGAGGGGGCAGTATTTT. This gives the protein CASSKGRRGQYF. The chain employs TRBV21-1 and TRBJ2-3; the DNA was not compared with TRBD2, the D call given in the table. TRBV21-1 is assigned pseudogene status. The CDR3 sequence is 12 residues long.

The chain is built from TRBV6-4 and TRBJ2-7; TRBD1 matches at 7 bases. V dropped 9 bases and J dropped 5; count of bases not matched to a gene: 13. Germline V gene data show CDR1 as MRHNA and CDR2 as SNTAGT. The CDR3 is made up of 14 amino acids. Written as DNA, the CDR3 is TGTGCCAGTGAAAAACAGGGGAAAATGGACGAGCAGTACTTC. Amino acids: CASEKQGKMDEQYF.